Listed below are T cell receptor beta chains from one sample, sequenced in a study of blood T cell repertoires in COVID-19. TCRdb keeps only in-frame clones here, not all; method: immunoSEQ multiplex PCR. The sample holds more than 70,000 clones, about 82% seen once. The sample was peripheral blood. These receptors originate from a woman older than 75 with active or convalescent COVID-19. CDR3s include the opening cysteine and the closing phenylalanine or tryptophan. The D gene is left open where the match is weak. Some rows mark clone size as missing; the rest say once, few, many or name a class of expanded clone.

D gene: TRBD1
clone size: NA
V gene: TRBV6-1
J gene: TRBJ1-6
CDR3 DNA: TGTGCCAGCAGTGGCCGGGACAGGGTATCGAATAATTCACCCCTCCACTTT
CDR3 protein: CASSGRDRVSNNSPLHF

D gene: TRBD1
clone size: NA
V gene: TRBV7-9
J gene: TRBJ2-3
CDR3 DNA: TGTGCCAGCAGCCGACAGGGGGCAACGCTCACAGATACGCAGTATTTT
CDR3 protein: CASSRQGATLTDTQYF

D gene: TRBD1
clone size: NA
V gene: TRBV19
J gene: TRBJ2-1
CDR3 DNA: TGTGCCAGTAGTATGGAGGACAGGGTCTACAATGAGCAGTTCTTC
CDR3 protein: CASSMEDRVYNEQFF

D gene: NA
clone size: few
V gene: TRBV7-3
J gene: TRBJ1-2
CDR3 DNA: TGTGCCAGCAGCCCGGACAGAAACTATGGCTACACCTTC
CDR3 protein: CASSPDRNYGYTF

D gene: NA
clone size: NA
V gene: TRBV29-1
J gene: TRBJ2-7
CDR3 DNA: TGCAGCGTTGCCACTAGCTGGTCCTACGAGCAGTACTTC
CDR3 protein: CSVATSWSYEQYF

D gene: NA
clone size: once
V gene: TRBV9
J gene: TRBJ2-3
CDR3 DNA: TGTGCCAGCAGCGTAGTCGAGTGGACAGATACGCAGTATTTT
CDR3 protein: CASSVVEWTDTQYF

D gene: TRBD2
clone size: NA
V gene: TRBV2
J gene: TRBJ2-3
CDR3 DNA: TGTGCCAGCAGGAGCGGGGGACCCACAGATACGCAGTATTTT
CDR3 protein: CASRSGGPTDTQYF

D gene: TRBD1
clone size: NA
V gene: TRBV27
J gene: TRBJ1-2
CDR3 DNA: TGTGCCAGCAGTTTTGAGGGACAGGGGGCTCTAGGTGGCTACACCTTC
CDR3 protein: CASSFEGQGALGGYTF

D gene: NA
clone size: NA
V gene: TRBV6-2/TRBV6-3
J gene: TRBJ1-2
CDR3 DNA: TGTGCCAGCAGTTACACGGGGGATAACTACACCTTC
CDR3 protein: CASSYTGDNYTF

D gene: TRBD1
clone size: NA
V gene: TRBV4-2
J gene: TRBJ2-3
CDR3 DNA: TGTGCCAGCAGCCAAGAACCTTGGGGACAGTGGACTAGCACAGATACGCAGTATTTT
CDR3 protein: CASSQEPWGQWTSTDTQYF

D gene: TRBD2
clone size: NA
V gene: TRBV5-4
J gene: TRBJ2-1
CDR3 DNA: TGTGCCAGCAGCCCCCGACTAGCGGGAGCTCGCGAAACTTTTAATGAGCAGTTCTTC
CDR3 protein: CASSPRLAGARETFNEQFF

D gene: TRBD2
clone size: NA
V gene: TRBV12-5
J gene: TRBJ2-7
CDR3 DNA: TGTGCTAGTGGTTTGGGGGCTAGCGGGAAACAGTACGAGCAGTACTTC
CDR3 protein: CASGLGASGKQYEQYF

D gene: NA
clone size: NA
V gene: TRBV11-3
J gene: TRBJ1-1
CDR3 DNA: TGTGCCAGCAGCCTCGCATTTTCTAGCACTGAAGCTTTCTTT
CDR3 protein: CASSLAFSSTEAFF

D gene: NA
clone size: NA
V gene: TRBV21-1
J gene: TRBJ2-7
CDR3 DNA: TGTGCCAGCAGCAAAGCGGACCAGGGTATATGTGGGATAGACGAGCAGTACTTC
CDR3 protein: CASSKADQGICGIDEQYF

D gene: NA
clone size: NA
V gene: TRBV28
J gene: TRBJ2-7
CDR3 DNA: TGTGCCAGCGGGGAGTACGAGCAGTACTTC
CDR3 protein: CASGEYEQYF

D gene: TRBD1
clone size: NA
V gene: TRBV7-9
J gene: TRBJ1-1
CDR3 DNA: TGTGCCAGCAGCCCGTCCCCGTCGGACAGGGGATTTGAAGCTTTCTTT
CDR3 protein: CASSPSPSDRGFEAFF

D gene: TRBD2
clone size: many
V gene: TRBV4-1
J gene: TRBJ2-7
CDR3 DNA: TGCGCCAGCAGCCAAGTATCGGTAGCGGGAGGTTCCTACGAGCAGTACTTC
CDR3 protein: CASSQVSVAGGSYEQYF

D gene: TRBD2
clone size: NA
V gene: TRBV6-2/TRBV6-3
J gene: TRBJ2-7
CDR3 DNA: TGTGCCAGCAGTTACCGGGGACTAGCGGGAGCCTACGAGCAGTACTTC
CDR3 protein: CASSYRGLAGAYEQYF

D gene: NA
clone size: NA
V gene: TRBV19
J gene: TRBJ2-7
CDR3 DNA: TGTGCCAGTAGTAAGGGGGCTAGACAGGGACTCGAGCAGTACTTC
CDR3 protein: CASSKGARQGLEQYF

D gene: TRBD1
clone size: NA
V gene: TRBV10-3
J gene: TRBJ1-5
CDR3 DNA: TGTGCCATCAGCGGGGACAGGGCCCTTGATAGCAATCAGCCCCAGCATTTT
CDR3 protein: CAISGDRALDSNQPQHF

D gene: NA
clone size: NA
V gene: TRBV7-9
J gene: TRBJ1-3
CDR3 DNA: TGTGCCAGCAGCTTAAGGGAGGGAAACACCATATATTTT
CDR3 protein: CASSLREGNTIYF

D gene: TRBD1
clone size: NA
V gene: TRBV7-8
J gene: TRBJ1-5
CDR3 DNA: TGTGCCAGCAGCTTAATACCGGGACAGACTATCAATCGGCCCCAGCATTTT
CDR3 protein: CASSLIPGQTINRPQHF

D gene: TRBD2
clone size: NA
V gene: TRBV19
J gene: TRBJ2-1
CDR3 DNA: TGTGCCAGTAGTCGGACTAGCGGGAGAGGGTACAATGAGCAGTTCTTC
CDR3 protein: CASSRTSGRGYNEQFF

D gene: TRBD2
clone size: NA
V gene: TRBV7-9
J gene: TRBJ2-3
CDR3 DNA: TGTGCCAGCACCACTGGACTAGCGGATTACAGGGATACGCAGTATTTT
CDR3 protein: CASTTGLADYRDTQYF

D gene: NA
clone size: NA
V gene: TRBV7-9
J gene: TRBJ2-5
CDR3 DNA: TGTGCCAGCAGCCCCGTGGGGGGTGATCAAGTAACCCAGTACTTC
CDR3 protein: CASSPVGGDQVTQYF

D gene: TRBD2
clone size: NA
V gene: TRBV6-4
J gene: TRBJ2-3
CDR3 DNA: TGTGCCAGCAGTCGGACTAGCGGGGCTGTACCCAGGGAAGAAGATACGCAGTATTTT
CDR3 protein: CASSRTSGAVPREEDTQYF

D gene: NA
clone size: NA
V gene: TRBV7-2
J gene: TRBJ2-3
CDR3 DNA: TGTGCCAGCAGCTTACAGGGGCGCACAGATACGCAGTATTTT
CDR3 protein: CASSLQGRTDTQYF

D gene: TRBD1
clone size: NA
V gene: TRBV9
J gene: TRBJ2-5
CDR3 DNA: TGTGCCAGCAGCGCCAGCCGGGGCACAGGGGGGCGGCGAGAGACCCAGTACTTC
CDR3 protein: CASSASRGTGGRRETQYF

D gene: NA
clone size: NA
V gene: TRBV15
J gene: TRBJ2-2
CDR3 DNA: TGTGCCACCAGCGGAGATATCGGGGAGCTGTTTTTT
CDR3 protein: CATSGDIGELFF

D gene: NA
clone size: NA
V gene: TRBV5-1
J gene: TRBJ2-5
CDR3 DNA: TGCGCCAGCAGCTTGGCGGGCAGGGAAGAGACCCAGTACTTC
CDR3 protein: CASSLAGREETQYF

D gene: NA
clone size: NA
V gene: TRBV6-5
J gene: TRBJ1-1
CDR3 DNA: TGTGCCAGCAGTTACTCGAGAGGCGGTTTGAACACTGAAGCTTTCTTT
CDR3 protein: CASSYSRGGLNTEAFF

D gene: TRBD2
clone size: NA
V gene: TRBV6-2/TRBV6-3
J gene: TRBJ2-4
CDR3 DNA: TGTGCCAGCAGTTACCCTAGCGGGAGCTTGGGAGTAGCCAAAAACATTCAGTACTTC
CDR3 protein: CASSYPSGSLGVAKNIQYF

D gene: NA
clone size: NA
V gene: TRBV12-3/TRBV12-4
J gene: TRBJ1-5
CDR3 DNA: TGTGCCAGCAGTTTAAAGCCAAATCAGCCCCAGCATTTT
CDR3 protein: CASSLKPNQPQHF

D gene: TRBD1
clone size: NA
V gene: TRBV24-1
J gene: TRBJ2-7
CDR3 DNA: TGTGCCACCAGTGCCCGGGACAGTGTTTCCTACGAGCAGTACTTC
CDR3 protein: CATSARDSVSYEQYF

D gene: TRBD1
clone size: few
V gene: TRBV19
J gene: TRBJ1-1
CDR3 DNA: TGTGCCAGTAGGATCGACAGGGGGCATGGCACTGAAGCTTTCTTT
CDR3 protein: CASRIDRGHGTEAFF

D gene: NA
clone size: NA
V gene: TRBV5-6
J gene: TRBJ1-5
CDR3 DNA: TGTGCCAGCAGCTCACACATTGGGCAGGGCCGAACTCAGCCCCAGCATTTT
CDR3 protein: CASSSHIGQGRTQPQHF

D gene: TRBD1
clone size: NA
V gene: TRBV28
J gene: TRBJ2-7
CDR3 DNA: TGTGCCAGCAGAATACAGGGGACCTACGAGCAGTACTTC
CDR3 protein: CASRIQGTYEQYF

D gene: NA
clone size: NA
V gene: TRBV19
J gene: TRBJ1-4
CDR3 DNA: TGTGCCAGTAGGCCCTCGGGGGGGGATACTGGAAAACTGTTTTTT
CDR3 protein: CASRPSGGDTGKLFF

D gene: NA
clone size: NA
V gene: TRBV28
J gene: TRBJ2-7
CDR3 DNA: TGTGCCAGCAGTTTAGGACTGACCCCAACCTACGAGCAGTACTTC
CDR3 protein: CASSLGLTPTYEQYF

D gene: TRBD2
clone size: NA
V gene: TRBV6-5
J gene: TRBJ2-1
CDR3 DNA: TGTGCCAGCAGTTACTCGGGACTAGTTAGTTATGAGCAGTTCTTC
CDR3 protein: CASSYSGLVSYEQFF

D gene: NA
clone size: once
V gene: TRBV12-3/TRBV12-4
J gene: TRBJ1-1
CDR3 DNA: TGTGCCAGCACCATCGGAGGGAGTGCCGAAGCTTTCTTT
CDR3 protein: CASTIGGSAEAFF

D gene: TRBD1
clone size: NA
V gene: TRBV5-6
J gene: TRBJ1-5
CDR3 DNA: TGTGCCAGCAGCTGGGGACAGGGCTTAGGTCAGCCCCAGCATTTT
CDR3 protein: CASSWGQGLGQPQHF

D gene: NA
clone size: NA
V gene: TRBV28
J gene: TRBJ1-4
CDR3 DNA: TGTGCCAGCACCCACCCTAGGGGTGAAAAACTGTTTTTT
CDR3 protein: CASTHPRGEKLFF